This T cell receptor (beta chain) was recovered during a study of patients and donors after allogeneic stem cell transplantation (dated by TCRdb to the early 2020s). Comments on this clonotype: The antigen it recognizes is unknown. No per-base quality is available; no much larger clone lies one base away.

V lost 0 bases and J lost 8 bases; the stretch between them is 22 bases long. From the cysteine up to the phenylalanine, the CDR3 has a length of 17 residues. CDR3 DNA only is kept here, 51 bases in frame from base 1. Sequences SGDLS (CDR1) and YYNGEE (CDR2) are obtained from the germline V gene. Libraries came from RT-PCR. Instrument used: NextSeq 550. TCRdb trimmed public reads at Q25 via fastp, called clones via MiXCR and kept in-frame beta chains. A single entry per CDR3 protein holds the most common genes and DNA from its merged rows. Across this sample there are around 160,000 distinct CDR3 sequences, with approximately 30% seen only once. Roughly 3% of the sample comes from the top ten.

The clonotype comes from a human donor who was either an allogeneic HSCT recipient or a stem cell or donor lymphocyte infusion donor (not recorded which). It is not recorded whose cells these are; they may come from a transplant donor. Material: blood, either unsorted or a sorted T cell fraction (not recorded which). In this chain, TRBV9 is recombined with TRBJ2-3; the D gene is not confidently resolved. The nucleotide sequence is TGTGCCAGCAGCGTAGATTCTGGATTGCCGGTACCGGGTACGCAGTATTTT. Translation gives CASSVDSGLPVPGTQYF.